Each of the 14 T cell receptor beta chains below was sequenced from the same sample in a study of shared clonotypes between healthy human individuals. Repertoires were generated with immunoSEQ multiplex PCR, while TCRdb's copy carries only in-frame clones and drops some. The table lists roughly 2 million clones, roughly 96% of them singletons. The sequenced sample was naive CD4+ T cells sorted from blood. The sample's subset: CD45RA+ positively selected. Receptors originate from a young man in good health.

The genes are TRBV5-1 and TRBJ1-6, with TRBD1 identical over 8 bases. The CDR3 extends over 17 amino acids. J lost 7 bases, V lost 1 base, and 10 bases had no gene match. In germline, CDR1 is SGHRS, CDR2 YFSETQ. In DNA form, the CDR3 reads TGCGCCAGCAGCTTGAGCGGACAGGGCGGAAACAATTCACCCCTCCACTTT. Its translation: CASSLSGQGGNNSPLHF.

The chain joins TRBV11-3 to TRBJ1-6; D remains ambiguous. Trimming took 8 bases from V and 13 from J, leaving 12 bases between them. The CDR3 has 11 residues. CDR1 and CDR2 (germline): SGHNT, YENEEA. In DNA form, the CDR3 reads TGTGCCAGCGACGATTGGAGGCCCCTCCACTTT. Residues: CASDDWRPLHF.

The chain combines TRBV7-2 with TRBJ2-2; TRBD1 matches at 8 bases. The CDR3 runs 16 residues. Germline V CDR1 and CDR2: SGHTA, FQGNSA. The V gene end was trimmed by 5 bases and the J gene end by 3 bases; junction bases not matched to a gene: 8. The CDR3 reads CASSPRTGTYTGELFF. The CDR3 DNA reads TGTGCCAGCAGCCCCCGGACAGGGACTTACACCGGGGAGCTGTTTTTT.

The V and J genes are TRBV28 and TRBJ2-7; TRBD1 might be the D (6 bases). From germline, CDR1 is MDHEN and CDR2 SYDVKM. The CDR3 extends over 13 amino acids. The CDR3 is CATGQGISYEQYF. The DNA for the CDR3 is TGTGCTACGGGGCAGGGGATCTCCTACGAGCAGTACTTC.

The chain links TRBV28 to TRBJ2-4; the D gene is possibly TRBD1 (5 bases). CDR3 size: 13 residues. CDR1 and CDR2 (germline): MDHEN, SYDVKM. V lost 5 bases, J lost 2 bases, and 7 bases lay in between. The chain's CDR3 is CASSQGSKNIQYF. CDR3 in DNA: TGTGCCAGCAGTCAGGGCTCCAAAAACATTCAGTACTTC.

This rearrangement joins TRBV18 to TRBJ2-2, with 11 bases lining up with TRBD2. Germline-derived CDR1 and CDR2 are KGHSH and LQKENI. The CDR3 sequence is 17 residues long. V was clipped by 3 bases and J by 2 bases; unmatched bases: 5. In DNA, the CDR3 is TGTGCCAGCTCACCGCAGGGGACTAGCGGTAACACCGGGGAGCTGTTTTTT. Translated: CASSPQGTSGNTGELFF.

The rearrangement uses TRBV11-2 and TRBJ1-1; no firm D call. V was trimmed by 5 bases and J by 1 base, leaving 14 bases between them. The germline CDR1 and CDR2 sequences are SGHAT and FQNNGV. This CDR3 comprises 15 residues. The CDR3 DNA follows: TGTGCCAGCAGCCGCATAGGCTCTCCGAACACTGAAGCTTTCTTT. Protein sequence: CASSRIGSPNTEAFF.

This clone was found a few times. The chain recombines TRBV18 with TRBJ1-4, with 8 bases fitting TRBD1. Trimming removed 4 bases from V and 0 bases from J; junction bases left unmatched: 13. This CDR3 comprises 19 residues. Germline values: CDR1 KGHSH, CDR2 LQKENI. The CDR3 loop reads CASSRTGTGQTPTNEKLFF. DNA for the CDR3: TGTGCCAGCTCACGAACCGGGACAGGTCAAACCCCAACTAATGAAAAACTGTTTTTT.

For this clone: One junction end does not reproduce the germline sequence, and a read error may be involved. J is TRBJ1-5 and V is TRBV4-1; a weak D match, TRBD1 (6 bases). There are 14 residues in the CDR3. CDR1 is MGHRA, CDR2 YSYEKL, per germline. The CDR3: CASSSGQNNQPQHF. CDR3 DNA: TGTGCCAGCAGCTCAGGACAGAACAATCAGCCCCAGCATTTT.

The sample holds one count of this clone. CDR3 sequence reads: CASSQEQSSPYEQYF. CDR3 DNA: TGCGCCAGCAGCCAAGAGCAGTCCAGCCCCTACGAGCAGTACTTC. V is TRBV4-1 and J is TRBJ2-7; D unclear. Between the trimmed V and J ends, which lost 0 bases and 2 bases, there was a span of 11 bases. Germline lookup yields CDR1 MGHRA and CDR2 YSYEKL. The CDR3 runs to 15 residues.

The chain recombines TRBV4-3 with TRBJ2-3, with TRBD2 matching over 7 bases. V was clipped by 3 bases and J by 0 bases; unmatched bases: 3. The CDR3 is 15 residues long. Germline assignment: CDR1 LGHNA and CDR2 YSLEER. Written as DNA, the CDR3 is TGCGCCAGCAGCCACACTAGCGTAAGCACAGATACGCAGTATTTT. Its translation is CASSHTSVSTDTQYF.

A note on this clone: The junction and the germline gene differ at one end; a read error may be behind it. This CDR3 is CASSSPRAGNGDTF. The CDR3, as DNA: TGTGCCAGCAGTTCGCCCCGCGCGGGAAATGGCGACACCTTC. The V and J genes are TRBV6-5 and TRBJ1-2; D is unresolved. This CDR3 is built from 14 residues. Germline CDR1 is MNHEY and CDR2 is SVGAGI.

The V gene is TRBV25-1, the J gene TRBJ2-7; D is uncertain. Germline V gives CDR1 MGHDK, CDR2 SYGVNS. The CDR3 has 11 residues. The V and J ends lost 2 bases and 4 bases respectively, with 3 bases between them. This chain's CDR3 is CASSEVYEQYF. The CDR3 region has the DNA TGTGCCAGCAGTGAAGTTTACGAGCAGTACTTC.

The CDR3 DNA is TGTGCCAGCAGCTCCCGGGGAGCCTTTGAGCAGTTCTTC. Translating it yields CASSSRGAFEQFF. The V call is TRBV28, the J call TRBJ2-1, with a weak D call TRBD2 (5 bases). CDR1 and CDR2 from the germline V gene are MDHEN and SYDVKM. The CDR3 totals 13 residues. Trimming cost V 6 bases and J 9 bases, with 15 bases left between them.